This T cell receptor beta chain stems from a study of shared clonotypes between healthy human individuals. The V gene end was trimmed by 0 bases and the J gene end by 8 bases; junction bases not matched to a gene: 6. The CDR3 contains 16 residues. The germline gives CDR1 SEHNR, CDR2 FQNEAQ (reference sequence). This clone was detected a few times. Its antigen remains unidentified. Study-level points and caveats: The sharing of 4% to 5.5% of naive CD4 clonotypes was seen across a few donors.

Deep was the level at which the assay was run. Sorted subsets were amplified in replicate PCRs using 200 to 250 ng DNA, roughly 30,000 T cell genomes. Generated by immunoSEQ multiplex PCR, the TCRdb table keeps only in-frame clones and is missing some. The repertoire holds around 720,000 clones, with around 73% as singletons. The V and J genes are TRBV7-9 and TRBJ1-4, with TRBD1 matching over 10 bases. The sample taken for sequencing was memory CD4+ T cells sorted from blood. Subset here: CD45RA-negative fraction. This clonotype was sampled from a woman between 25 and 40 years old in good health. CDR3 DNA sequence: TGTGCCAGCAGCTTAGCGATAGGGACAGGGGAAGAAAAACTGTTTTTT. Amino acid sequence: CASSLAIGTGEEKLFF. Full variable domain (remainder filled in from reference TRBV7-9 and TRBJ1-4): DTGVSQNPRHKITKRGQNVTFRCDPISEHNRLYWYRQTLGQGPEFLTYFQNEAQLEKSRLLSDRFSAERPKGSFSTLEIQRTEQGDSAMYLCASSLAIGTGEEKLFFGSGTQLSVL.